This entry lists 14 T cell receptor beta chains sequenced from one sample in a study of control samples from healthy donors and cancer patients. Clones were read by immunoSEQ multiplex PCR, and TCRdb kept only the in-frame ones, dropping some. The sample yields 60,000 to 75,000 clones, 83% seen once. Specimen: blood. The origin of the receptors is a man between 60 and 75 years old in good health.

This clone has more than one count but fewer than ten. The J gene is TRBJ2-1, the V gene TRBV6-5, with D possibly being TRBD2 (6 bases). The CDR3 contains 13 residues. Germline lookup yields CDR1 MNHEY and CDR2 SVGAGI. The V end was cut by 2 bases, the J end by 7 bases, with 9 bases between. The CDR3 region has the DNA TGTGCCAGCAGTTACGCTGCGGGAAATGAGCAGTTCTTC. Translating gives CASSYAAGNEQFF.

The V gene is TRBV28, the J gene TRBJ1-1; 10 nucleotides align to TRBD1. This CDR3 has 13 residues. V lost 7 bases to trimming and J lost 2 bases; unmatched junction nucleotides: 1. Germline CDR1 and CDR2: MDHEN and SYDVKM. CDR3 sequence reads: CASKTGGNTEAFF. The CDR3 DNA follows: TGTGCCAGCAAGACAGGGGGCAACACTGAAGCTTTCTTT.

V and J are TRBV27 and TRBJ2-7; possibly TRBD2 for D (6 bases). The CDR3 has 12 residues. V lost 4 bases and J lost 3, with 7 bases in between. The germline gives CDR1 MNHEY, CDR2 SMNVEV (reference sequence). This chain's CDR3 is CASSSGGYEQYF. The CDR3 nucleotides are TGTGCCAGCAGTTCCGGGGGCTACGAGCAGTACTTC.

This chain connects TRBV14 to TRBJ2-6; D uncertain. CDR1 and CDR2 from the germline V gene are SGHDN and FVKESK. The CDR3 extends over 17 amino acids. V dropped 0 bases and J dropped 0 bases, with 9 bases sitting between them. CDR3 region: CASSQDRTLSGANVLTF. The CDR3 bases are TGTGCCAGCAGCCAAGATAGAACGCTCTCTGGGGCCAACGTCCTGACTTTC.

CDR3 in DNA: TGTGCCAGCAGTTACGGTTCTGGAAACACCATATATTTT. As protein: CASSYGSGNTIYF. The chain is built from TRBV6-5 and TRBJ1-3, with D hard to call. Trimming pared 2 bases from V and 1 base from J, leaving 3 bases between. The length of the CDR3 is 13 residues. CDR1 is MNHEY and CDR2 is SVGAGI in the germline V gene.

The V and J genes are TRBV7-2 and TRBJ1-1; D gene ambiguous. CDR3 length: 13 residues. CDR1 and CDR2 (germline): SGHTA, FQGNSA. Trimming shortened V by 8 bases and J by 4 bases, and 14 bases separated the two germline ends. The CDR3: CASALGEGTEAFF. For the CDR3, the DNA is TGTGCCAGCGCCCTCGGGGAGGGCACTGAAGCTTTCTTT.

This chain links TRBV9 with TRBJ2-5, with TRBD2 matching over 14 bases. Trimming took 2 bases from V and 5 from J; bases not matched to a gene: 5. Looked up from germline, CDR1 is SGDLS and CDR2 is YYNGEE. The CDR3 has 16 amino acids. The CDR3 region has the DNA TGTGCCAGCAGCGTCGGGACTAGCGGGAGTTCGGAGACCCAGTACTTC. It translates to CASSVGTSGSSETQYF.

The chain combines TRBV29-1 with TRBJ1-2; D gene unclear. CDR3 length: 14 amino acids. Germline V gene sequence: CDR1 SQVTM, CDR2 ANQGSEA. Between the trimmed V and J ends, which lost 0 bases and 8 bases, there was a span of 16 bases. CDR3 residues: CSVEDGSGREGYTF. In DNA form, the CDR3 reads TGCAGCGTTGAAGATGGCTCGGGCCGGGAAGGCTACACCTTC.

V is TRBV9 and J is TRBJ2-5; a possible D gene is TRBD2 (6 bases). This CDR3 has 15 amino acids. Looked up from germline, CDR1 is SGDLS and CDR2 is YYNGEE. Between the trimmed V and J ends, which lost 4 bases and 2 bases, there was a span of 15 bases. The CDR3 here is CASSFSGGSQETQYF. The DNA of the CDR3 is TGTGCCAGCAGCTTTAGCGGAGGGTCGCAAGAGACCCAGTACTTC.

This clone occurred once. The chain uses TRBV21-1 and TRBJ1-4; the table gives TRBD1 as D, unverified against the DNA. TRBV21-1 is a documented pseudogene. The CDR3 spans 16 residues. Here the CDR3 DNA reads TGTGCCAGCAGCAACCCAACGGGGATCAGGGGTGGAAAACTGTTTTTT. Translating it yields CASSNPTGIRGGKLFF.

The V and J genes are TRBV18 and TRBJ1-2; weak D call: TRBD1 (6 bases). V was clipped by 8 bases and J by 0 bases, with 7 bases between them. The CDR3 is made up of 12 amino acids. Germline-derived CDR1 and CDR2 are KGHSH and LQKENI. CDR3 DNA: TGTGCCAGCCGGACAGCTAACTATGGCTACACCTTC. Its translation is CASRTANYGYTF.

This clone is categorized as medium-sized (0.01 to 0.1%). The chain has TRBV5-1 and TRBJ2-1; D might be TRBD2 (6 bases). CDR1 SGHRS and CDR2 YFSETQ come from the germline V gene. CDR3 length equals 15 residues. V was pared by 4 bases and J by 10 bases, with 21 bases between. The CDR3 sequence is CASSPLSGTEGEQFF. The CDR3 nucleotides read TGCGCCAGCAGCCCCCTCTCCGGGACGGAGGGGGAGCAGTTCTTC.

The chain recombines TRBV27 with TRBJ2-3; 8 bases map to TRBD2. The CDR3 has 16 residues. Germline V CDR1 and CDR2: MNHEY, SMNVEV (reference sequence). With V trimmed by 8 bases and J by 2 bases, 12 bases remained unmatched. This CDR3 reads CASAKTAGVDTDTQYF. CDR3 in DNA: TGTGCCAGCGCAAAAACAGCGGGAGTTGACACAGATACGCAGTATTTT.

This chain's CDR3 is CASSYQGRGGSPLHF. For the CDR3, the DNA is TGTGCCAGCAGTTACCAAGGGAGGGGAGGATCACCCCTCCACTTT. This chain links TRBV6-5 with TRBJ1-6, with TRBD1 as a possible D gene (5 bases). Trimming pared 2 bases from V and 10 bases from J, leaving 15 bases between. Germline CDR1 and CDR2: MNHEY and SVGAGI. This CDR3 has 15 amino acids.